Shown below are 12 T cell receptor beta chains from a single sample sequenced in a study of blood T cell repertoires in COVID-19. Using immunoSEQ multiplex PCR, the repertoire was profiled, and TCRdb retains in-frame clones only, with some absent. The sample contains under 150,000 clones, more than 80% of which appear only once. What was sequenced was peripheral blood. The receptors originated from an older woman with active COVID-19.

This chain joins TRBV7-2 and TRBJ2-7, with 11 bases lining up with TRBD1. This CDR3 contains 17 residues. V was pared by 1 base and J by 6 bases, with 11 bases of the junction left unmatched. Germline V gives CDR1 SGHTA, CDR2 FQGNSA. CDR3 nucleotides: TGTGCCAGCAGCTTAGGTAGAAGGAGGACAGGGGGCTCCGAGCAGTACTTC. Protein: CASSLGRRRTGGSEQYF.

The CDR3 region has the DNA TGTGCCAGCAGCGTCCAGGACAGGGGCTCTGGAAACACCATATATTTT. It encodes CASSVQDRGSGNTIYF. The rearrangement joins TRBV9 to TRBJ1-3; 9 bases map to TRBD1. Trimming cost V 2 bases and J 0 bases; bases outside gene matches: 3. The CDR3 has 16 amino acids. Germline CDR1 reads SGDLS; CDR2 reads YYNGEE.

The chain employs TRBV28 and TRBJ1-1; D gene unclear. The CDR3 totals 16 residues. V lost 4 bases and J 4 bases, leaving 19 bases between the germline ends. CDR1 is MDHEN, CDR2 SYDVKM, per germline. CDR3: CASSSGPTSGSTEAFF. The DNA of the CDR3 is TGTGCCAGCAGTTCCGGCCCTACTTCAGGTAGCACTGAAGCTTTCTTT.

The rearrangement uses TRBV20-1 and TRBJ1-4; D ambiguous. Germline V gives CDR1 DFQATT, CDR2 SNEGSKA (reference sequence). Deletions cut 3 bases from V and 7 bases from J, with 6 bases between. This CDR3 spans 11 amino acids. CDR3 nucleotides: TGCAGTGCTAGCCACTTTGAAAAACTGTTTTTT. It codes for CSASHFEKLFF.

The genes are TRBV24-1 and TRBJ2-2; TRBD1 might be the D (7 bases). Trimming took 5 bases from V and 7 from J, leaving 16 bases between them. The germline V gene has CDR1 KGHDR and CDR2 SFDVKD. The CDR3 loop spans 15 amino acids. The CDR3 DNA reads TGTGCCACCAGTGCCCGGAGGGGGCCTGGCGGGGAGCTGTTTTTT. This gives the protein CATSARRGPGGELFF.

The chain joins TRBV6-2 or TRBV6-3 to TRBJ2-7; TRBD2 matches at 9 bases. Looked up from germline, CDR1 is MNHEY and CDR2 is SVGEGT. CDR3 length: 16 residues. Losses at the gene ends were 2 bases for V and 7 bases for J; bases not matched to a gene: 12. The chain's CDR3 is CASSYLAFLAGWEQYF. The CDR3 DNA reads TGTGCCAGCAGTTACCTCGCGTTTCTAGCGGGATGGGAGCAGTACTTC.

The V call is TRBV3-1 (or the pseudogene TRBV3-2), the J call TRBJ1-1, with D unresolved. The CDR3 consists of 14 residues. Trimming took off 0 bases at V and 11 bases at J, with 16 bases between the two ends. Germline V gene data show CDR1 as LGHDT and CDR2 as YNNKEL (reference sequence). DNA for the CDR3: TGTGCCAGCAGCCAAGACCTGGGTTTCTCGCGGGCTTTCTTT. Encoded protein: CASSQDLGFSRAFF.

This clone occurred once. This chain links TRBV3-1 (or the pseudogene TRBV3-2) with TRBJ1-1; 9 bases are a match to TRBD1. CDR1 and CDR2 (germline): LGHDT, YNNKEL (reference sequence). With V trimmed by 7 bases and J by 1 base, 7 bases remained unmatched. The CDR3 contains 15 residues. The CDR3 DNA reads TGTGCCAGCATCCGCGGACAGGGGAGGAACACTGAAGCTTTCTTT. Protein product: CASIRGQGRNTEAFF.

The gene calls are TRBV7-3 and TRBJ2-3; 9 bases are shared with TRBD2. This CDR3 contains 17 residues. V was clipped by 0 bases and J by 0 bases; unmatched bases: 4. Germline CDR1 and CDR2: SGHTA and FQGTGA. CDR3 sequence: CASSLTSLAGSTDTQYF. As DNA, the CDR3 is TGTGCCAGCAGCTTAACGTCACTAGCGGGTAGCACAGATACGCAGTATTTT.

The chain's CDR3 is CAHPDRSGSGNTIYF. The DNA of the CDR3 is TGTGCCCATCCGGACAGGTCCGGCTCTGGAAACACCATATATTTT. The chain joins TRBV19 to TRBJ1-3; 7 nucleotides line up with TRBD1. V lost 11 bases and J lost 0; bases outside the gene matches: 10. Germline CDR1 and CDR2: LNHDA and SQIVND (reference sequence). CDR3 size: 15 residues.

The chain uses TRBV28 and TRBJ2-2; 8 nucleotides match TRBD2. The CDR3 sequence is 19 residues long. From germline, CDR1 is MDHEN and CDR2 SYDVKM. J was trimmed by 2 bases and V by 6 bases; bases with no gene match: 17. The CDR3 protein is CASRIVRARLASNTGELFF. The CDR3 bases are TGTGCCAGCAGGATCGTGAGGGCCAGACTAGCGAGTAACACCGGGGAGCTGTTTTTT.

J is TRBJ2-7 and V is TRBV5-1, with 10 bases aligning to TRBD2. The CDR3 loop spans 13 amino acids. Losses at the gene ends were 8 bases for V and 2 bases for J; bases not matched to a gene: 4. Germline assignment: CDR1 SGHRS and CDR2 YFSETQ. The CDR3 DNA follows: TGCGCCAGTAGCGGGAGGCCAACCTACGAGCAGTACTTC. Protein: CASSGRPTYEQYF.